These T cell receptor beta chains were read from a single sample in a study of beta chain features in type 1 diabetes. This table comes from immunoSEQ multiplex PCR, and its TCRdb copy is limited to in-frame clones, with some not included. The sample consists of hundreds of thousands of clones, under 20% of them appearing once. The sequencing input was naive CD4+ T cells from blood. These receptors originate from a woman aged 18-30 years in good health. CDR3s include the opening cysteine and the closing phenylalanine or tryptophan. D genes are given only for firm matches. Clone size is shown for a subset of rows, as once, few, many or a class of expanded clone.

d_call	clone_size	v_call	j_call	cdr3_nt	cdr3_aa
NA	few	TRBV9	TRBJ1-2	TGTGCCAGCAGCGTTCATCCGGAATACTATGGCTACACCTTC	CASSVHPEYYGYTF
NA	NA	TRBV18	TRBJ1-2	TGTGCCAGCTCAACCGCGGCAGCCGGGGTTGGTGGCTACACCTTC	CASSTAAAGVGGYTF
NA	few	TRBV4-3	TRBJ2-7	TGCGCCAGCAGCCAAGATTGGGCCGTGCACGAGCAGTACTTC	CASSQDWAVHEQYF
NA	few	TRBV7-2	TRBJ2-7	TGTGCCAGCAGCTTAACGGATGGAACCTACGAGCAGTACTTC	CASSLTDGTYEQYF
NA	NA	TRBV6-5	TRBJ2-1	TGTGCCAGCAGTTACTCCCGGGTCTCCTACAATGAGCAGTTCTTC	CASSYSRVSYNEQFF
TRBD1	few	TRBV2	TRBJ1-2	TGTGCCAGCAGCTTGGACAGGGCTAACTATGGCTACACCTTC	CASSLDRANYGYTF
TRBD2	few	TRBV5-1	TRBJ2-2	TGCGCCAGCAGCGGACGCCCCCTTGGACTAGCGGGAGGGAACACCGGGGAGCTGTTTTTT	CASSGRPLGLAGGNTGELFF
NA	few	TRBV4-2	TRBJ2-7	TGTGCCAGCAGCCCCGCGGAGTCTGCGGACTCCTACGAGCAGTACTTC	CASSPAESADSYEQYF
NA	few	TRBV2	TRBJ2-7	TGTGCCAGCAGCCAGGACTATCTCTACGAGCAGTACTTC	CASSQDYLYEQYF
NA	NA	TRBV14	TRBJ2-5	TGTGCCAGCAGCAAAGACGGGGAGTTGGAGACCCAGTACTTC	CASSKDGELETQYF
NA	few	TRBV6-6	TRBJ2-7	TGTGCCAGCAGTTATACCCATGCCTACGAGCAGTACTTC	CASSYTHAYEQYF
NA	NA	TRBV7-6	TRBJ2-7	TGTGCCAGCAGCTTTACAGGGAGAGACGAGCAGTACTTC	CASSFTGRDEQYF
NA	NA	TRBV18	TRBJ2-5	TGTGCCAGCTCACCAACGGGTAATACCAAAGAGACCCAGTACTTC	CASSPTGNTKETQYF
NA	NA	TRBV6-5	TRBJ2-1	TGTGCCGCGCGGGACAGCTCCTACAATGAGCAGTTCTTC	CAARDSSYNEQFF
NA	NA	TRBV7-2	TRBJ2-1	TGTGCCAGCAGCTTAGACCTCTACAGGGAGCGACAGTTCTTC	CASSLDLYRERQFF
TRBD2	few	TRBV5-1	TRBJ2-2	TGCGCCAGCAGCTTGTTGCTAGCGGGAGCGGCCAACACCGGGGAGCTGTTTTTT	CASSLLLAGAANTGELFF
NA	few	TRBV7-9	TRBJ2-3	TGTGCCAGCAGTCCAGGGGACTGGCGACTGTATTTT	CASSPGDWRLYF
TRBD1	NA	TRBV6-6	TRBJ2-5	TGTGCCAGCAGTCGGGACAGGGGGCGAGAGACCCAGTACTTC	CASSRDRGRETQYF
TRBD2	NA	TRBV7-2	TRBJ2-7	TGTGCCAGCTCCCTAGCGGGACGCGAGCAGTACTTC	CASSLAGREQYF
TRBD2	NA	TRBV10-3	TRBJ2-5	TGTGCCACTGGACTAGCGGGGCAAGAGACCCAGTACTTC	CATGLAGQETQYF
NA	few	TRBV6-1	TRBJ2-1	TGTGCCAGCAGTGAGGAGCGGGCCTACCGGAATGAGCAGTTCTTC	CASSEERAYRNEQFF
TRBD2	NA	TRBV12-5	TRBJ2-7	TGTGCTAGTGGTTTGACCCGACTAGCGGGAGGTTCCGAGCAGTACTTC	CASGLTRLAGGSEQYF
NA	NA	TRBV5-6	TRBJ2-7	TGTGCCAGCAGTAAGACAGAGCATCGCTACGAGCAGTACTTC	CASSKTEHRYEQYF
NA	NA	TRBV5-1	TRBJ2-2	TGCGCCAGCAGCTCGCGGGCCTCCACCGGGGAGCTGTTTTTT	CASSSRASTGELFF
TRBD2	NA	TRBV23-1	TRBJ2-7	TGCGCCAGTTTGGAGCGGGAGTTGTACGAGCAGTACTTC	CASLERELYEQYF
NA	few	TRBV7-9	TRBJ1-3	TGTGCCAGCAGCTCCCAGACAGGTTTAAACACCATATATTTT	CASSSQTGLNTIYF
NA	NA	TRBV18	TRBJ1-2	TGTGCCAGCTCAGGGCAGTACTATGGCTACACCTTC	CASSGQYYGYTF
NA	NA	TRBV5-4	TRBJ2-3	TGTGCCAGCAGCTTGGTAGACACAGATACGCAGTATTTT	CASSLVDTDTQYF
NA	NA	TRBV27	TRBJ2-1	TGTGCCAGCAGTTTAGCGGGATACTCCTACAATGAGCAGTTCTTC	CASSLAGYSYNEQFF
NA	few	TRBV5-1	TRBJ1-3	TGCGCCAGCAGCTTGGCTTTGGGGCTTGGAAACACCATATATTTT	CASSLALGLGNTIYF
NA	NA	TRBV11-3	TRBJ1-1	TGTGCCAGCAGCTTACTTCAGGCTTGGGACACTGAAGCTTTCTTT	CASSLLQAWDTEAFF
NA	NA	TRBV4-3	TRBJ2-1	TGCGCCAGCAGCCAAGGGGTGGGGGATGAGCAGTTCTTC	CASSQGVGDEQFF
TRBD2	NA	TRBV9	TRBJ2-1	TGTGCCCCTACTCTAGCGGGTTACAATGAGCAGTTCTTC	CAPTLAGYNEQFF
TRBD1	NA	TRBV5-6	TRBJ2-7	TGTGCCAGCAGTTTGAGAGGGACAGGGGGCTACGAGCAGTACTTC	CASSLRGTGGYEQYF
NA	NA	TRBV11-2	TRBJ2-1	TGTGCCAGCAGCCCAAGACACGGGGCCAATGAGCAGTTCTTC	CASSPRHGANEQFF
NA	few	TRBV5-4	TRBJ2-1	TGTGCCAGCAGCCCCGGCGGGACAGCCATTTATGAGCAGTTCTTC	CASSPGGTAIYEQFF
NA	NA	TRBV7-2	TRBJ2-1	TGTGCCAGCAGCTTAGAAGCGGCTGGGTACAATGAGCAGTTCTTC	CASSLEAAGYNEQFF
TRBD1	few	TRBV19	TRBJ2-4	TGTGCCAGTAGTACCCCCCGGAGACAGGGAAGGAGCAAAAACATTCAGTACTTC	CASSTPRRQGRSKNIQYF
NA	few	TRBV4-1	TRBJ1-4	TGCGCCAGCAGCCAAGGAACCGTTGGAAAACTGTTTTTT	CASSQGTVGKLFF
NA	NA	TRBV5-4	TRBJ2-5	TGTGCCAGCAGCTGGACAGTCGCGCCCCAAGAGACCCAGTACTTC	CASSWTVAPQETQYF
TRBD2	NA	TRBV4-2	TRBJ2-1	TGTGCCAGCAGCCAAGTTTCTAGCGGGAGGGCTAGCTCCTACAATGAGCAGTTCTTC	CASSQVSSGRASSYNEQFF
NA	once	TRBV7-3	TRBJ1-2	TGTGCCAGCAGCTCGGAAGACAGGTATGGCTACACCTTC	CASSSEDRYGYTF
TRBD2	few	TRBV10-3	TRBJ2-3	TGTGCCATCAGCCTGACTAGCGGGGTCACAGATACGCAGTATTTT	CAISLTSGVTDTQYF
TRBD1	NA	TRBV7-6	TRBJ2-5	TGTGCCAGCAGCTTAACCCACAGGGGAGTCCAAGAGACCCAGTACTTC	CASSLTHRGVQETQYF
NA	few	TRBV7-8	TRBJ1-5	TGTGCCAGCAACTTCCTACCAGGGACCGGTAATCAGCCCCAGCATTTT	CASNFLPGTGNQPQHF
NA	few	TRBV7-8	TRBJ2-3	TGTGCCAGCAGCTTAGAGAGGTCAGATACGCAGTATTTT	CASSLERSDTQYF
TRBD2	NA	TRBV19	TRBJ2-6	TGTGCCAGTACTTTTAGCGGGAGTAGCGCTGGGGCCAACGTCCTGACTTTC	CASTFSGSSAGANVLTF
NA	NA	TRBV6-1	TRBJ1-4	TGTGCCAGCAGTGAGTCGGGCCGCCAAAAACTGTTTTTT	CASSESGRQKLFF
NA	NA	TRBV6-5	TRBJ2-7	TGTGCCAGCCGGGGAATGCGGTACGAGCAGTACTTC	CASRGMRYEQYF
NA	NA	TRBV13	TRBJ2-7	TGTGCCAGCAGCTTAAGTCAGGTAATGAACGAGCAGTACTTC	CASSLSQVMNEQYF
TRBD2	NA	TRBV5-1	TRBJ2-1	TGCGCCAGCAGCCCATTAGGGGAGGGCCGGCATGAGCAGTTCTTC	CASSPLGEGRHEQFF
NA	NA	TRBV4-2	TRBJ2-7	TGTGCCAGCAGCGCGGGGAGCTACGAGCAGTACTTC	CASSAGSYEQYF
TRBD2	NA	TRBV9	TRBJ2-5	TGTGCCAGCAGCGTCGGGACTAGCAGGGAGACCCAGTACTTC	CASSVGTSRETQYF
NA	few	TRBV6-4	TRBJ1-3	TGTGCCAGCAGTGACATGCGAGGAAACACCATATATTTT	CASSDMRGNTIYF
TRBD1	NA	TRBV5-1	TRBJ2-1	TGCGCCAGCAGCCAGTCCGCCGGGACAGGGAGGGATGAGCAGTTCTTC	CASSQSAGTGRDEQFF
NA	NA	TRBV6-5	TRBJ2-5	TGTGCCAGCAGTTCCTATCCATTGAGGGAGACCCAGTACTTC	CASSSYPLRETQYF
NA	few	TRBV5-1	TRBJ2-7	TGCGCCAGCAGCTTGGTTGGGGTTGACGAGCAGTACTTC	CASSLVGVDEQYF
NA	NA	TRBV2	TRBJ2-2	TGTGCCAGCAGTGGTGATTATGCCGGGGAGCTGTTTTTT	CASSGDYAGELFF
TRBD2	NA	TRBV7-9	TRBJ2-3	TGTGCCAGCAGCTTGCGGGGGGGCACAGATACGCAGTATTTT	CASSLRGGTDTQYF
TRBD1	NA	TRBV28	TRBJ2-1	TGTGCCAGCAGTTTAGCCGCAGGGGGCTCCTACAATGAGCAGTTCTTC	CASSLAAGGSYNEQFF